This T cell receptor (beta chain) is from a study of shared clonotypes between healthy human individuals. Overall study results and limits: Across a few donors, naive CD4 shared roughly 5.1%, naive CD8 less than 4%, memory CD4 2.3%, memory CD8 about 0.4%.

CDR3 length: 13 residues. CDR1 and CDR2 (germline): SEHNR, FQNEAQ (reference sequence). V lost 4 bases, J lost 6 bases, and 13 bases lay in between. CD4+ cells underwent separation, giving CD45RA+ naive and CD45RA-negative memory subsets. This was a deep-level run. Sequencing was performed with immunoSEQ multiplex PCR; in TCRdb, only in-frame clones are kept and a portion is missing. The sample carries about 1.1 million clones, approximately 80% recorded once. About this clone: The antigen remains undetermined.

The source of this sequence is a man between 18 and 29 years old in good health. Some clones in this sample may be carry-over from other donors' samples. The chain recombines TRBV7-9 with TRBJ2-7; a possible D gene is TRBD2 (5 bases). What was sequenced was memory CD4+ T cells from PBMCs. The subset here: CD45RA-negative fraction. CDR3 region: CASSYSGGGEQYF. The CDR3 DNA follows: TGTGCCAGCAGCTACTCAGGCGGAGGCGAGCAGTACTTC.